These 29 T cell receptor beta chains were all obtained from the same sample, sequenced in a study of blood T cells in healthy people across ages. The second PCR ran roughly 6 to 11 cycles with a sample-barcoded 5' primer and J-beta primers. MiXCR, applied by TCRdb to the 5' RACE reads, yields one record per CDR3 protein. Here the sample spans 780,000 or so distinct CDR3 sequences, about 48% being singletons. The sequenced sample consisted of blood. The receptors stem from an elderly man in good health.

This chain links TRBV29-1 with TRBJ2-5; 7 positions agree with TRBD1. CDR3 length: 17 residues. CDR1 and CDR2 from the germline V gene are SQVTM and ANQGSEA. With V trimmed by 4 bases and J by 5 bases, 19 bases remained unmatched. CDR3 in DNA: TGCAGCGTTGTGTTAGGACCAGGGCAGGGGGTGGAGGAGACCCAGTACTTC. This codes for CSVVLGPGQGVEETQYF.

This chain links TRBV7-9 with TRBJ2-1; TRBD2 aligns across 11 bases. CDR1 and CDR2 from the germline V gene are SEHNR and FQNEAQ (reference sequence). V trimming: 7 bases; J trimming: 7 bases; junction bases outside the gene matches: 12. CDR3 size: 16 residues. The CDR3 protein is CASTPRTSGLGNEQFF. For the CDR3, the DNA is TGTGCCAGCACGCCACGGACTAGCGGGTTGGGGAATGAGCAGTTCTTC.

This clonotype has a handful of counts. The chain has TRBV7-2 and TRBJ2-2; no firm D call. V lost 3 bases, J lost 0 bases, and 8 bases lay in between. The CDR3 extends over 15 amino acids. Germline CDR1 reads SGHTA; CDR2 reads FQGNSA. This chain's CDR3 is CASSFKIANTGELFF. CDR3 in DNA: TGTGCCAGCAGCTTCAAGATTGCGAACACCGGGGAGCTGTTTTTT.

The chain uses TRBV3-1 and TRBJ2-7, with TRBD1 identical over 7 bases. The V segment lost 5 bases and the J segment 1 base; nucleotides outside the gene matches: 8. The V gene's germline CDR1 is LGHDT and CDR2 YNNKEL (reference sequence). The CDR3 is 15 residues long. The CDR3 DNA follows: TGTGCCAGCAGCGCCGAAGGGGGCGCGTCCTACGAGCAGTACTTC. Amino acids: CASSAEGGASYEQYF.

The chain carries TRBV5-1 and TRBJ2-5; TRBD1 might be the D (6 bases). The CDR3 covers 16 residues. Trimming removed 2 bases at V and 6 bases at J, with 20 bases between. From germline, CDR1 is SGHRS and CDR2 YFSETQ. CDR3 nucleotides: TGCGCCAGCAGCTTCAGGGACAAGGATTACACTAAGACCCAGTACTTC. The encoded protein is CASSFRDKDYTKTQYF.

Points on this clonotype: An end of the junction does not agree with germline; a read error may underlie this. V and J are TRBV6-5 and TRBJ1-5; unclear D gene. Germline V gene lookup returns CDR1 MNHEY and CDR2 SVGAGI. The length of the CDR3 is 15 residues. In DNA, the CDR3 is TGTGCCAGCAGCCCCGGGATCGGGAGCAATCAGCCCCGGCATTTT. It codes for CASSPGIGSNQPRHF.

This clonotype turned up a few times. J is TRBJ1-1 and V is TRBV9, with 8 bases identical to TRBD1. The junction had 6 bases not matched to a gene; V was cut back by 0 bases and J by 5 bases. This CDR3 has 15 residues. Germline V gene lookup returns CDR1 SGDLS and CDR2 YYNGEE. The CDR3 is CASSVGHRGSTEAFF. CDR3 DNA sequence: TGTGCCAGCAGCGTAGGCCACAGGGGGAGTACTGAAGCTTTCTTT.

CDR3 bases: TGTGCCAGCACCTCCCCGAGACAGGCGAACGAGCAGTACTTC. It encodes CASTSPRQANEQYF. The rearrangement links TRBV2 to TRBJ2-5; perhaps TRBD1 as D (6 bases). The J call may be mistaken, given a closer DNA end match to TRBJ2-7. The CDR3 has 14 amino acids. Germline V gene sequence: CDR1 SNHLY, CDR2 FYNNEI.

This clonotype appeared a few times. The chain joins TRBV10-3 to TRBJ2-1; TRBD2 aligns across 7 bases. Unmatched junction bases numbered 3, after V lost 5 bases and J lost 5 bases. Looked up from germline, CDR1 is ENHRY and CDR2 is SYGVKD. The CDR3 spans 13 residues. Here the CDR3 DNA reads TGTGCCATCAGTCCCGGGACTAACAATGAGCAGTTCTTC. Encoded protein: CAISPGTNNEQFF.

The chain couples TRBV24-1 to TRBJ2-3; maybe TRBD1 (5 bases). CDR3 length: 15 amino acids. Germline V CDR1 and CDR2: KGHDR, SFDVKD. Trimming cost V 8 bases and J 0 bases, with 14 bases left between them. CDR3 sequence: CATNINRISTDTQYF. The CDR3, as DNA: TGTGCCACCAATATAAACAGGATCAGCACAGATACGCAGTATTTT.

The chain combines TRBV20-1 with TRBJ2-7, with D hard to call. Trimming removed 3 bases from V and 0 bases from J, with 12 bases in between. CDR3 length: 14 residues. Germline CDR1 reads DFQATT; CDR2 reads SNEGSKA (reference sequence). The CDR3 sequence is CSASGLGDSYEQYF. The CDR3 DNA is TGCAGTGCTAGTGGGCTTGGCGACTCCTACGAGCAGTACTTC.

V and J are TRBV29-1 and TRBJ2-5; D is ambiguous. Germline V gene data show CDR1 as SQVTM and CDR2 as ANQGSEA. Trimming pared 0 bases from V and 4 bases from J, leaving 3 bases between. The CDR3 consists of 11 residues. In DNA form, the CDR3 reads TGCAGCGTTGAAGAGGCAGAGACCCAGTACTTC. This gives the protein CSVEEAETQYF.

This chain joins TRBV11-3 and TRBJ2-1; no reliable D call. CDR3 length equals 17 residues. Germline loops: CDR1 SGHNT, CDR2 YENEEA. Trimming shortened V by 1 base and J by 8 bases, and 21 bases separated the two germline ends. In DNA, the CDR3 is TGTGCCAGCAGCTTAGGGAATAGCCAGACCTCGTTGGATGAGCAGTTCTTC. Translating it yields CASSLGNSQTSLDEQFF.

The chain carries TRBV20-1 and TRBJ1-1; D gene unclear. V lost 0 bases, J lost 0 bases, and 11 bases lay in between. CDR1 and CDR2 (germline): DFQATT, SNEGSKA (reference sequence). This CDR3 spans 15 amino acids. The CDR3 is CSARDQSTMNTEAFF. In DNA, the CDR3 is TGCAGTGCTAGAGACCAATCCACAATGAACACTGAAGCTTTCTTT.

The CDR3 loop reads CSAFITSGAILYF. CDR3 bases: TGCAGTGCTTTCATAACTAGCGGCGCGATTCTGTACTTC. The V call is TRBV20-1, the J call TRBJ2-5; TRBD2 aligns across 8 bases. Germline V CDR1 and CDR2: DFQATT, SNEGSKA (reference sequence). The CDR3 has 13 residues. V gave up 5 bases and J gave up 13 bases; unmatched junction bases: 15.

The chain couples TRBV2 to TRBJ2-3; D is perhaps TRBD1 (6 bases). V was shortened by 7 bases and J by 4 bases, with 18 bases between the two germline ends. Germline CDR1 SNHLY, CDR2 FYNNEI. The CDR3 extends over 15 amino acids. The CDR3 bases are TGTGCCAGCATTCCGACAGGATCGGAGTCAGATACGCAGTATTTT. This encodes CASIPTGSESDTQYF.

This sequence joins TRBV5-1 and TRBJ2-4, with TRBD2 identical over 8 bases. The J call may be incorrect, as the DNA end agrees better with TRBJ2-7. The CDR3 spans 15 residues. Germline V gene sequence: CDR1 SGHRS, CDR2 YFSETQ. The CDR3 DNA sequence: TGCGCCAGCAGCCCGGGACTAGAGGGGACCTACGAGCAGTACTTC. Its translation is CASSPGLEGTYEQYF.

This clonotype came up a few times. DNA of the CDR3: TGCAGTGCTCCCCACCGACTAGCGGGTAAATCCTACAATGAGCAGTACTTC. This gives the protein CSAPHRLAGKSYNEQYF. V and J are TRBV20-1 and TRBJ2-1; 10 bases map to TRBD2. The closer fit of TRBJ2-7 to the DNA end suggests the J call may be wrong. CDR3 length: 17 amino acids. Germline V gene data show CDR1 as DFQATT and CDR2 as SNEGSKA (reference sequence).

This clonotype has only one observation. The J gene is TRBJ2-1, the V gene TRBV24-1, with 10 bases aligning to TRBD2. The tail of the sequence fits TRBJ2-7 better, so the J call may be wrong. This CDR3 spans 17 amino acids. Germline assignment: CDR1 KGHDR and CDR2 SFDVKD. CDR3: CATSTSGRAVSYNEQYF. CDR3 coding DNA: TGTGCCACCAGTACAAGCGGGAGGGCCGTCTCCTACAATGAGCAGTACTTC.

The CDR3 spells CSVSRLGEHRYAYF. DNA for the CDR3: TGCAGCGTTTCCCGACTAGGGGAGCACAGATACGCGTATTTT. V gene TRBV29-1 combines with J gene TRBJ2-3; D might be TRBD2 (6 bases). Per the germline V gene, CDR1 is SQVTM and CDR2 is ANQGSEA. Trimming cost V 5 bases and J 14 bases, with 26 bases left between them. The length of the CDR3 is 14 residues.

The gene calls are TRBV20-1 and TRBJ2-4, with D possibly called TRBD1 or TRBD2 (5 bases each). Germline V gene sequence: CDR1 DFQATT, CDR2 SNEGSKA (reference sequence). V shed 5 bases and J shed 6 bases, with 17 bases lying between them. The CDR3 runs to 14 residues. The CDR3 here is CSARDPKNLNIQYF. The CDR3 DNA reads as TGCAGTGCTCGGGACCCTAAAAACTTAAACATTCAGTACTTC.

The genes are TRBV12-3 or TRBV12-4 and TRBJ2-5; possibly TRBD1 for D (6 bases). The V end was cut by 4 bases, the J end by 12 bases, with 12 bases between. The CDR3 totals 11 residues. The CDR3 spells CASSSDRIKYF. In DNA, the CDR3 is TGTGCCAGCAGTTCCGACAGGATCAAGTACTTC.

This chain uses TRBV6-5 with TRBJ2-1; 12 nucleotides match TRBD2. Germline CDR1 MNHEY, CDR2 SVGAGI. V trimming: 2 bases; J trimming: 10 bases; junction bases outside the gene matches: 6. This CDR3 spans 15 amino acids. CDR3 sequence reads: CASSYVLAGGGEQFF. In DNA form, the CDR3 reads TGTGCCAGCAGTTACGTACTAGCGGGAGGAGGGGAGCAGTTCTTC.

This clonotype was detected a few times. CDR3 in amino acids: CSASGRVYNEQFF. CDR3 nucleotide sequence: TGCAGTGCTAGCGGGAGGGTATACAATGAGCAGTTCTTC. This rearrangement joins TRBV20-1 to TRBJ2-1; 8 bases line up with TRBD2. The J segment lost 4 bases and the V segment lost 3 bases, leaving 2 bases of the junction unmatched. Germline CDR1 is DFQATT and CDR2 is SNEGSKA (reference sequence). This CDR3 comprises 13 residues.

The V and J genes are TRBV20-1 and TRBJ2-7; maybe TRBD1 (5 bases). The CDR3 runs 14 residues. V was cut by 1 base and J by 2 bases, with 12 bases left in between. Germline V gene sequence: CDR1 DFQATT, CDR2 SNEGSKA (reference sequence). This chain's CDR3 is CSARGQGATYEQYF. Here the CDR3 DNA reads TGCAGTGCTAGAGGCCAAGGGGCAACCTACGAGCAGTACTTC.

This clonotype was detected only a few times. The chain couples TRBV5-1 to TRBJ1-2; D is ambiguous. The germline V gene has CDR1 SGHRS and CDR2 YFSETQ. Trimming took off 4 bases at V and 2 bases at J, with 15 bases between the two ends. This CDR3 spans 15 amino acids. The CDR3 reads CASSAGAIWNYGYTF. In DNA form, the CDR3 reads TGCGCCAGCAGCGCGGGCGCGATATGGAACTATGGCTACACCTTC.

This clonotype turned up a few times. V usage is TRBV24-1 and J usage is TRBJ2-3; D gene unclear. This CDR3 has 13 residues. Trimming left V 3 bases short and J 2 bases short, with 5 bases between. Per the germline V gene, CDR1 is KGHDR and CDR2 is SFDVKD. In DNA form, the CDR3 reads TGTGCCACCAGTGATGGGAACACAGATACGCAGTATTTT. Translated: CATSDGNTDTQYF.

This clonotype was recorded at least ten times. The chain links TRBV7-2 to TRBJ2-3; D is possibly TRBD1 or TRBD2 (6 bases each). This CDR3 contains 16 residues. Trimming stripped 5 bases from V and 3 bases from J, with 18 bases between. Per germline, CDR1 SGHTA and CDR2 FQGNSA. The CDR3 DNA reads TGTGCCAGCAGCCTCGGTGGGGGGCGAGGGACAGATACGCAGTATTTT. It codes for CASSLGGGRGTDTQYF.

This clonotype was picked up a small number of times. The CDR3 DNA reads TGTGCCAGCTCACCAAGGGACTTTTCCTACAATGAGCAGTTCTTC. Translated, it gives CASSPRDFSYNEQFF. This rearrangement joins TRBV18 to TRBJ2-1, with TRBD2 as a possible D gene (6 bases). The length of the CDR3 is 15 residues. Trimming took 2 bases from V and 1 from J, leaving 9 bases between them. CDR1 is KGHSH and CDR2 is LQKENI in the germline V gene.